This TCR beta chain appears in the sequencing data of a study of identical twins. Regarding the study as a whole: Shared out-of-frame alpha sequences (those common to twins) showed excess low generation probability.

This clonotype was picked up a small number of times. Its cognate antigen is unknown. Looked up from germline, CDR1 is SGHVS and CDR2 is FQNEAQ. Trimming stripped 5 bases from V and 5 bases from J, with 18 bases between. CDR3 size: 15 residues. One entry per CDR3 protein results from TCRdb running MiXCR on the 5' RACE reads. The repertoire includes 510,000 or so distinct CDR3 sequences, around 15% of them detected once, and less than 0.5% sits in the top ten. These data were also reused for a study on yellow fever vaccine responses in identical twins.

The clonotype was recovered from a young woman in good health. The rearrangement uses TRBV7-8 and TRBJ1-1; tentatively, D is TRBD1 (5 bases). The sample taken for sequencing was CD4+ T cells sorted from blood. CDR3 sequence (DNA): TGTGCCAGCAGCAACCGGGGGGGTAGTGAAACTGAAGCTTTCTTT. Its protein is CASSNRGGSETEAFF.